The 24 T cell receptor beta chains below were found in one sample sequenced in a study of T cells in Graves' hyperthyroidism and ophthalmopathy. Amplification yielded TCR beta CDR3 regions, with RNA transcripts as the source. The HTBI set primed first-round TCR CDR3 RT-PCR. MiXCR was run by TCRdb on the multiplex PCR reads, yielding one entry per CDR3 protein. The repertoire holds roughly 290,000 distinct CDR3 sequences, with over 15% as singletons. Sequenced: blood. These receptors all stem from a woman aged 55-69 years with Graves' ophthalmopathy.

The chain carries TRBV7-2 and TRBJ1-2; no definite D call. V was clipped by 1 base and J by 5 bases, with 5 bases between them. CDR1 and CDR2 from the germline V gene are SGHTA and FQGNSA. The CDR3 is made up of 12 amino acids. CDR3 in amino acids: CASSLVSYGYTF. CDR3 sequence (DNA): TGTGCCAGCAGCTTAGTTTCATATGGCTACACCTTC.

J is TRBJ2-7 and V is TRBV27; 11 bases are a match to TRBD2. CDR3 size: 16 residues. The V gene end was trimmed by 5 bases and the J gene end by 1 base; junction bases not matched to a gene: 7. Germline CDR1 is MNHEY and CDR2 is SMNVEV (reference sequence). CDR3 DNA sequence: TGTGCCAGCAGTCCGTTAGCGGGAGGGTTATCCTACGAGCAGTACTTC. This codes for CASSPLAGGLSYEQYF.

J is TRBJ2-2 and V is TRBV6-2 or TRBV6-3; no reliable D call. The CDR3 length is 18 residues. Trimming pared 0 bases from V and 0 bases from J, leaving 14 bases between. Germline assignment: CDR1 MNHEY and CDR2 SVGEGT. The CDR3 region has the DNA TGTGCCAGCAGTTACTCTCTTTTGGGTCATTCGAACACCGGGGAGCTGTTTTTT. Translation: CASSYSLLGHSNTGELFF.

This clonotype occurred many times. This chain connects TRBV20-1 to TRBJ1-3; no reliable D call. Trimming removed 5 bases at V and 0 bases at J, with 11 bases between. CDR3 size: 14 residues. The germline V gene encodes CDR1 DFQATT and CDR2 SNEGSKA (reference sequence). The CDR3 region has the DNA TGCAGTGCTCCCCTTGCCTCCTCTGGAAACACCATATATTTT. Encoded protein: CSAPLASSGNTIYF.

Many counts were recorded for this clonotype. The rearrangement links TRBV4-3 to TRBJ2-1; no clear D gene. Per germline, CDR1 LGHNA and CDR2 YSLEER. Trimming removed 4 bases from V and 1 base from J, with 11 bases in between. CDR3 size: 15 residues. CDR3 sequence (DNA): TGCGCCAGCAGCCGCATCGGATTATCCTACAATGAGCAGTTCTTC. Translation gives CASSRIGLSYNEQFF.

At least ten counts were recorded for this clonotype. The chain is built from TRBV5-1 and TRBJ2-1, with 7 bases identical to TRBD2. The CDR3 runs 15 residues. V lost 2 bases, J lost 4 bases, and 6 bases stayed unmatched. Germline V gene data show CDR1 as SGHRS and CDR2 as YFSETQ. The CDR3 protein is CASSFGLDAYNEQFF. The CDR3 nucleotides read TGCGCCAGCAGCTTTGGACTAGACGCTTACAATGAGCAGTTCTTC.

This clonotype has a handful of counts. The genes are TRBV14 and TRBJ2-3; no firm D call. The germline CDR1 and CDR2 sequences are SGHDN and FVKESK. This CDR3 spans 14 amino acids. V shed 1 base and J shed 2 bases, with 7 bases lying between them. The DNA of the CDR3 is TGTGCCAGCAGCCAAGGGGCCGTCACAGATACGCAGTATTTT. Its protein product is CASSQGAVTDTQYF. The full variable domain, in which reference TRBV14 and TRBJ2-3 provide the parts outside the CDR3, is EAGVTQFPSHSVIEKGQTVTLRCDPISGHDNLYWYRRVMGKEIKFLLHFVKESKQDESGMPNNRFLAERTGGTYSTLKVQPAELEDSGVYFCASSQGAVTDTQYFGPGTRLTVL.

This clonotype was detected only a few times. J is TRBJ1-6 and V is TRBV27; TRBD1 matches 9 bases. This CDR3 contains 14 residues. Germline V gives CDR1 MNHEY, CDR2 SMNVEV (reference sequence). The V segment lost 7 bases and the J segment 9 bases; nucleotides outside the gene matches: 7. CDR3 DNA sequence: TGTGCCAGCACCAAACAGGGGGCGTTTTCACCCCTCCACTTT. Translation: CASTKQGAFSPLHF.

This clonotype was recorded many times. The chain has TRBV7-6 and TRBJ2-1, with 7 bases aligning to TRBD2. CDR1 is SGHVS, CDR2 FNYEAQ, per germline. The CDR3 contains 16 residues. V trimming: 1 base; J trimming: 4 bases; junction bases outside the gene matches: 7. CDR3 in amino acids: CASSLEGGSMYNEQFF. In nucleotides, the CDR3 is TGTGCCAGCAGCTTAGAGGGCGGGAGTATGTACAATGAGCAGTTCTTC. The entire variable domain, with the rest obtained from reference TRBV7-6 and TRBJ2-1, is as follows: GAGVSQSPRYKVTKRGQDVALRCDPISGHVSLYWYRQALGQGPEFLTYFNYEAQQDKSGLPNDRFSAERPEGSISTLTIQRTEQRDSAMYRCASSLEGGSMYNEQFFGPGTRLTVL.

This clonotype occurred many times. The chain joins TRBV4-3 to TRBJ2-3, with 7 positions matching TRBD1. This CDR3 region has 21 residues. Germline CDR1 reads LGHNA; CDR2 reads YSLEER. The V segment lost 0 bases and the J segment 1 base; nucleotides outside the gene matches: 19. CDR3 residues: CASSQEGLFGTERARTDTQYF. The DNA for the CDR3 is TGCGCCAGCAGCCAAGAAGGACTCTTCGGGACAGAACGCGCGCGCACAGATACGCAGTATTTT.

This clonotype was observed many times. This chain connects TRBV28 to TRBJ1-5; 10 bases fit TRBD1. V lost 6 bases and J lost 7; bases outside the gene matches: 6. The CDR3 is made up of 14 amino acids. Germline assignment: CDR1 MDHEN and CDR2 SYDVKM. This CDR3 is CASRWDRGTQPQHF. In nucleotides, the CDR3 is TGTGCCAGCAGATGGGACAGGGGAACACAGCCCCAGCATTTT. Based on the CDR3 plus reference TRBV28 and TRBJ1-5, the full variable domain is DVKVTQSSRYLVKRTGEKVFLECVQDMDHENMFWYRQDPGLGLRLIYFSYDVKMKEKGDIPEGYSVSREKKERFSLILESASTNQTSMYLCASRWDRGTQPQHFGDGTRLSIL.

This clonotype has ten or more counts. The chain uses TRBV5-5 and TRBJ2-1, with D perhaps TRBD1 or TRBD2 (6 bases each). The germline V and J ends were trimmed by 0 bases and 9 bases, with 16 bases remaining between them. This CDR3 is built from 15 residues. Germline V CDR1 and CDR2: SGHKS, YYEKEE (reference sequence). CDR3: CASSLVGKGGPEQFF. In nucleotides, the CDR3 is TGTGCCAGCAGCTTGGTCGGGAAAGGGGGGCCTGAGCAGTTCTTC. Variable domain in full (rest from reference TRBV5-5 and TRBJ2-1): DAGVTQSPTHLIKTRGQQVTLRCSPISGHKSVSWYQQVLGQGPQFIFQYYEKEERGRGNFPDRFSARQFPNYSSELNVNALLLGDSALYLCASSLVGKGGPEQFFGPGTRLTVL.

This clonotype occurred many times. The rearrangement uses TRBV18 and TRBJ2-7; D unclear. The germline gives CDR1 KGHSH, CDR2 LQKENI. The CDR3 extends over 12 amino acids. V was cut by 5 bases and J by 0 bases, with 5 bases left in between. The CDR3 here is CASSEVSYEQYF. The CDR3 bases are TGTGCCAGCTCAGAGGTCTCCTACGAGCAGTACTTC. Combining the CDR3 with reference TRBV18 and TRBJ2-7 gives the whole variable domain NAGVMQNPRHLVRRRGQEARLRCSPMKGHSHVYWYRQLPEEGLKFMVYLQKENIIDESGMPKERFSAEFPKEGPSILRIQQVVRGDSAAYFCASSEVSYEQYFGPGTRLTVT.

This clonotype was detected many times. The chain employs TRBV7-2 and TRBJ2-1; TRBD2 might be the D (5 bases). Germline assignment: CDR1 SGHTA and CDR2 FQGNSA. Trimming shortened V by 5 bases and J by 7 bases, and 15 bases separated the two germline ends. The CDR3 has 14 amino acids. CDR3 loop: CASSPLDWGNEQFF. The CDR3 DNA follows: TGTGCCAGCAGCCCCCTGGACTGGGGAAATGAGCAGTTCTTC.

The chain couples TRBV19 to TRBJ1-1, with no clear D. V was trimmed by 3 bases and J by 4 bases, leaving 9 bases between them. Germline V gives CDR1 LNHDA, CDR2 SQIVND (reference sequence). This CDR3 has 13 residues. The CDR3 nucleotides are TGTGCCAGTAGTATTACAGCAGCCACTGAAGCTTTCTTT. Protein: CASSITAATEAFF.

J is TRBJ1-2 and V is TRBV19; TRBD1 agrees at 8 bases. J was trimmed by 4 bases and V by 4 bases; bases with no gene match: 8. The CDR3 extends over 15 amino acids. Per germline, CDR1 LNHDA and CDR2 SQIVND (reference sequence). The CDR3 region has the DNA TGTGCCAGTAGTACCGGACAGGGACGGGTCTATGGCTACACCTTC. This sequence encodes CASSTGQGRVYGYTF.

The chain links TRBV6-2 or TRBV6-3 to TRBJ2-6; D is possibly TRBD2 (5 bases). V was shortened by 1 base and J by 0 bases, with 22 bases between the two germline ends. Looked up from germline, CDR1 is MNHEY and CDR2 is SVGEGT. The CDR3 covers 21 residues. CDR3 protein: CASSYFYQNRGPSSGANVLTF. In nucleotides, the CDR3 is TGTGCCAGCAGTTACTTTTACCAAAACAGAGGGCCCAGCTCTGGGGCCAACGTCCTGACTTTC.

This clonotype was seen ten or more times. The chain recombines TRBV3-1 with TRBJ1-2; TRBD1 is a possible D gene (5 bases). This CDR3 comprises 12 residues. Trimming left V 0 bases short and J 7 bases short, with 6 bases between. Germline CDR1 and CDR2: LGHDT and YNNKEL (reference sequence). The CDR3 is CASSQDRGGYTF. For the CDR3, the DNA is TGTGCCAGCAGCCAAGATAGGGGTGGCTACACCTTC.

This clonotype was seen at least ten times. V usage is TRBV18 and J usage is TRBJ2-5; possibly TRBD1 or TRBD2 for D (5 bases each). Trimming took 3 bases from V and 4 from J, leaving 12 bases between them. This CDR3 is built from 14 residues. CDR1 is KGHSH and CDR2 is LQKENI in the germline V gene. The CDR3 sequence is CASSPWGMGETQYF. The DNA of the CDR3 is TGTGCCAGCTCACCTTGGGGGATGGGAGAGACCCAGTACTTC. Variable domain in full (rest from reference TRBV18 and TRBJ2-5): NAGVMQNPRHLVRRRGQEARLRCSPMKGHSHVYWYRQLPEEGLKFMVYLQKENIIDESGMPKERFSAEFPKEGPSILRIQQVVRGDSAAYFCASSPWGMGETQYFGPGTRLLVL.

This clonotype has a handful of counts. CDR3 residues: CASRTGSPNTGELFF. CDR3 nucleotides: TGCGCCAGCAGGACCGGGAGCCCCAACACCGGGGAGCTGTTTTTT. The gene calls are TRBV10-2 and TRBJ2-2; D is perhaps TRBD2 (6 bases). Germline values: CDR1 WSHSY, CDR2 SAAADI. The CDR3 is made up of 15 amino acids. The V gene lost 6 bases and the J gene lost 2 bases, with 13 bases spanning the gap.

This clonotype was counted ten times or more. The chain joins TRBV4-3 to TRBJ2-3; tentative D call: TRBD2 (6 bases). The CDR3 is made up of 15 amino acids. The V gene's germline CDR1 is LGHNA and CDR2 YSLEER. V lost 1 base, J lost 5 bases, and 13 bases lay in between. The CDR3 reads CASSQGNGGGDTQYF. CDR3 nucleotide sequence: TGCGCCAGCAGCCAAGGGAACGGGGGAGGAGATACGCAGTATTTT.

This clonotype was seen many times. The chain uses TRBV3-1 and TRBJ1-1; D remains ambiguous. Germline CDR1 LGHDT, CDR2 YNNKEL (reference sequence). This CDR3 is built from 12 residues. Trimming cost V 2 bases and J 5 bases, with 6 bases left between them. CDR3 sequence reads: CASSQSGTEAFF. The CDR3, as DNA: TGTGCCAGCAGCCAAAGCGGTACTGAAGCTTTCTTT.

The V gene is TRBV6-1, the J gene TRBJ1-1, with a weak D call TRBD1 (5 bases). V shed 4 bases and J shed 4 bases, with 19 bases lying between them. Germline V CDR1 and CDR2: MNHNS, SASEGT. The CDR3 length is 16 residues. CDR3 in DNA: TGTGCCAGCAGTGTCGGACACGGGGCCTTGACCACTGAAGCTTTCTTT. Its translation: CASSVGHGALTTEAFF.

This clonotype has only a few counts. The chain has TRBV10-2 and TRBJ2-5, with TRBD2 matching over 11 bases. Germline CDR1 reads WSHSY; CDR2 reads SAAADI. V gave up 2 bases and J gave up 2 bases; unmatched junction bases: 4. The CDR3 is made up of 16 amino acids. The CDR3 sequence is CASSEVASGGQETQYF. CDR3 sequence (DNA): TGCGCCAGCAGTGAGGTCGCTAGCGGGGGGCAAGAGACCCAGTACTTC.